The 18 T cell receptor beta chains reported below all come from one sample, sequenced in a study of blood T cell repertoires in COVID-19. Generated by immunoSEQ multiplex PCR, the TCRdb table keeps only in-frame clones and is missing some. Of 300,000 or so clones listed, roughly 88% were seen once; the top ten hold more than 6.5%. The specimen sequenced was peripheral blood. All receptors derive from a woman in her thirties who had recovered from COVID-19.

The chain is built from TRBV7-2 and TRBJ2-2, with TRBD1 identical over 10 bases. The J segment lost 3 bases and the V segment lost 10 bases, leaving 5 bases of the junction unmatched. This CDR3 region has 14 residues. Germline V gene data show CDR1 as SGHTA and CDR2 as FQGNSA. The CDR3 loop is CATKGQGDTGELFF. In DNA form, the CDR3 reads TGTGCCACCAAAGGACAGGGGGACACCGGGGAGCTGTTTTTT.

Details on this clone: Because the CDR3's place on the DNA is in doubt, the DNA is left out and the CDR3 is given as listed by TCRdb. Here the CDR3 reads CASSFRPPAGGAQLMKNCFF. The rearrangement links TRBV27 to TRBJ1-4; TRBD1 is the table's D call and was not checked against the DNA. Germline V gene lookup returns CDR1 MNHEY and CDR2 SMNVEV (reference sequence). 20 amino acids form the CDR3, both terminal residues included.

V and J are TRBV5-1 and TRBJ2-7; 11 nucleotides line up with TRBD2. Germline assignment: CDR1 SGHRS and CDR2 YFSETQ. The V gene end was trimmed by 4 bases and the J gene end by 5 bases; junction bases not matched to a gene: 5. The CDR3 loop spans 14 amino acids. This CDR3 is CASSRSGGANEQYF. The CDR3 bases are TGCGCCAGCAGCCGTAGCGGGGGGGCCAACGAGCAGTACTTC. The complete variable domain, with remaining parts taken from reference TRBV5-1 and TRBJ2-7, reads KAGVTQTPRYLIKTRGQQVTLSCSPISGHRSVSWYQQTPGQGLQFLFEYFSETQRNKGNFPGRFSGRQFSNSRSEMNVSTLELGDSALYLCASSRSGGANEQYFGPGTRLTVT.

The rearrangement links TRBV19 to TRBJ2-5; 9 nucleotides match TRBD1. V gave up 1 base and J gave up 0 bases; unmatched junction bases: 0. The germline gives CDR1 LNHDA, CDR2 SQIVND (reference sequence). The CDR3 sequence is 15 residues long. The DNA of the CDR3 is TGTGCCAGTAGTATAGGGGACAGGGACCAAGAGACCCAGTACTTC. This translates into CASSIGDRDQETQYF.

The CDR3 is CASSPVSGLTGELFF. The CDR3 DNA sequence: TGTGCCAGCAGCCCGGTTAGCGGGTTAACCGGGGAGCTGTTTTTT. The chain has TRBV5-5 and TRBJ2-2; the match to TRBD2 covers 7 bases. Germline V gene sequence: CDR1 SGHKS, CDR2 YYEKEE (reference sequence). V lost 4 bases and J lost 5; bases outside the gene matches: 8. This CDR3 region has 15 residues.

The V call is TRBV7-9, the J call TRBJ2-7; D is possibly TRBD1 (7 bases). The V and J ends lost 6 bases and 6 bases respectively, with 15 bases between them. CDR1 and CDR2 (germline): SEHNR, FQNEAQ (reference sequence). This CDR3 contains 13 residues. The CDR3 nucleotides are TGTGCCAGCAGACGTACAGGGGACTCCGAGCAGTACTTC. It is translated as CASRRTGDSEQYF.

CDR3 in amino acids: CASSQDPGFHETQYF. DNA of the CDR3: TGCGCCAGCAGCCAAGATCCCGGTTTTCACGAGACCCAGTACTTC. The chain carries TRBV4-1 and TRBJ2-5, with D unresolved. This CDR3 has 15 amino acids. Per the germline V gene, CDR1 is MGHRA and CDR2 is YSYEKL. V gave up 0 bases and J gave up 5 bases, with 13 bases separating them.

This clone was seen a few times. The CDR3 reads CASSVADSVNYGYTF. The CDR3 DNA follows: TGTGCCAGCAGCGTAGCTGACAGTGTGAACTATGGCTACACCTTC. The V gene is TRBV9, the J gene TRBJ1-2; perhaps TRBD1 as D (5 bases). Deletions cut 0 bases from V and 2 bases from J, with 11 bases between. The CDR3 consists of 15 residues. Germline lookup yields CDR1 SGDLS and CDR2 YYNGEE. Drawing the rest from reference TRBV9 and TRBJ1-2, the complete variable domain is DSGVTQTPKHLITATGQRVTLRCSPRSGDLSVYWYQQSLDQGLQFLIQYYNGEERAKGNILERFSAQQFPDLHSELNLSSLELGDSALYFCASSVADSVNYGYTFGSGTRLTVV.

The sample holds many counts of this clone. The V call is TRBV5-4, the J call TRBJ1-4, with 7 positions matching TRBD1. After removal of 4 bases from V and 4 bases from J, the junction contained 7 bases not matched to a gene. Germline loops: CDR1 SGHNT, CDR2 YYREEE (reference sequence). The CDR3 contains 15 residues. CDR3 in DNA: TGTGCCAGCAGCGAAAACAGGGGCCTTAATGAAAAACTGTTTTTT. Residues: CASSENRGLNEKLFF.

This sequence joins TRBV7-9 and TRBJ1-2; D is perhaps TRBD1 (6 bases). In germline, CDR1 is SEHNR, CDR2 FQNEAQ (reference sequence). V lost 1 base and J lost 8, with 14 bases in between. The CDR3 is 14 amino acids. This CDR3 is CASSLVRGDSGYTF. CDR3 sequence (DNA): TGTGCCAGCAGCTTAGTCAGGGGTGATAGCGGCTACACCTTC.

The chain employs TRBV7-9 and TRBJ1-1; TRBD1 agrees at 7 bases. Germline V gene sequence: CDR1 SEHNR, CDR2 FQNEAQ (reference sequence). CDR3 length equals 13 residues. With V trimmed by 6 bases and J by 5 bases, 6 bases remained unmatched. CDR3 nucleotides: TGTGCCAGCAGTCCGACAGGGTGGACTGAAGCTTTCTTT. Amino acid sequence: CASSPTGWTEAFF.

Only one count was recorded for this clone. The gene calls are TRBV20-1 and TRBJ1-3; D call uncertain. Per germline, CDR1 DFQATT and CDR2 SNEGSKA (reference sequence). Trimming left V 3 bases short and J 0 bases short, with 9 bases between. CDR3 length: 14 residues. CDR3 residues: CSASLEGSGNTIYF. Here the CDR3 DNA reads TGCAGTGCTAGTTTGGAGGGCTCTGGAAACACCATATATTTT.

The chain links TRBV14 to TRBJ2-1, with 14 positions matching TRBD2. The V gene's germline CDR1 is SGHDN and CDR2 FVKESK. V was pared by 4 bases and J by 0 bases, with 8 bases of the junction left unmatched. The CDR3 extends over 19 amino acids. The CDR3, as DNA: TGTGCCAGCAGCCGGGGACTAGCGGGGGTACTGAGCTCCTACAATGAGCAGTTCTTC. This sequence encodes CASSRGLAGVLSSYNEQFF.

V gene TRBV6-1 combines with J gene TRBJ2-7; 11 bases agree with TRBD2. Germline V lookup: CDR1 MNHNS, CDR2 SASEGT. This CDR3 region has 18 residues. After removal of 1 base from V and 6 bases from J, the junction contained 14 bases not matched to a gene. CDR3 bases: TGTGCCAGCAGTGAAGAGCTAGCGGGGGGCCTTCCGGGGGCCGAGCAGTACTTC. Protein: CASSEELAGGLPGAEQYF.

V is TRBV15 and J is TRBJ1-5; D not resolved. Germline V gene sequence: CDR1 LNHNV, CDR2 YYDKDF (reference sequence). The V end lost 1 base, the J end lost 6 bases, and 10 bases lay between the germline ends. CDR3 size: 14 residues. CDR3 sequence reads: CATSRGGLGQPQHF. CDR3 sequence (DNA): TGTGCCACCAGCAGAGGAGGGCTTGGTCAGCCCCAGCATTTT. Full variable domain (rest looked up from reference TRBV15 and TRBJ1-5): DAMVIQNPRYQVTQFGKPVTLSCSQTLNHNVMYWYQQKSSQAPKLLFHYYDKDFNNEADTPDNFQSRRPNTSFCFLDIRSPGLGDTAMYLCATSRGGLGQPQHFGDGTRLSIL.

In its sample, this clone was seen once. The rearrangement joins TRBV18 to TRBJ2-1; 8 bases are shared with TRBD1. CDR3 length: 16 amino acids. V shed 3 bases and J 0 bases; nucleotides not matched to a gene: 4. Germline loops: CDR1 KGHSH, CDR2 LQKENI. CDR3 nucleotides: TGTGCCAGCTCACCCCCCGGGACAGGCTCCTACAATGAGCAGTTCTTC. It is translated as CASSPPGTGSYNEQFF.

The chain has TRBV4-2 and TRBJ1-2, with TRBD1 as a possible D gene (5 bases). The CDR3 is 16 amino acids. V gave up 0 bases and J gave up 4 bases, with 15 bases separating them. Germline V gene lookup returns CDR1 LGHNA and CDR2 YNFKEQ. The CDR3: CASSQEVGQTLYGYTF. For the CDR3, the DNA is TGTGCCAGCAGCCAAGAAGTGGGGCAGACCCTCTATGGCTACACCTTC.

This chain uses TRBV7-6 with TRBJ1-2, with TRBD1 matching over 8 bases. Trimming cost V 5 bases and J 0 bases; bases outside gene matches: 8. CDR1 is SGHVS and CDR2 is FNYEAQ in the germline V gene. The CDR3 runs to 16 residues. The CDR3 reads CASSQGQGTTNYGYTF. Written as DNA, the CDR3 is TGTGCCAGCAGCCAAGGACAGGGAACTACTAACTATGGCTACACCTTC. The full variable domain, its missing parts supplied by reference TRBV7-6 and TRBJ1-2, is GAGVSQSPRYKVTKRGQDVALRCDPISGHVSLYWYRQALGQGPEFLTYFNYEAQQDKSGLPNDRFSAERPEGSISTLTIQRTEQRDSAMYRCASSQGQGTTNYGYTFGSGTRLTVV.